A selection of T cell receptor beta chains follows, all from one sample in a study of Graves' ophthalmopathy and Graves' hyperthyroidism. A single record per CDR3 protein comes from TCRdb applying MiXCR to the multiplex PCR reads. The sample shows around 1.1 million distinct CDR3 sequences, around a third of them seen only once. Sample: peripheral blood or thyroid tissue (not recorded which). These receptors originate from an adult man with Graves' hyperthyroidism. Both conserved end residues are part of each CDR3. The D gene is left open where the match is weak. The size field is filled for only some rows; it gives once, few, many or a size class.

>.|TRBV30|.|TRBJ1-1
TGTGCCTGGAGTGTAGGGGGTCGGATAGAAGCTTTCTTT
CAWSVGGRIEAFF
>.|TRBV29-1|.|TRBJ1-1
TGCAGCGGGGTGGCTTTGAACACTGAAGCTTTCTTT
CSGVALNTEAFF
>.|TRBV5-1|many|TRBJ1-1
TGCGCCAGCAGCTGGGAGGTGGTTTCTGAAGCTTTCTTT
CASSWEVVSEAFF
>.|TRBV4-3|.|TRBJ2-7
TGCGCCAGCAGCCGAGGCAGGACCGGGAATTACGAGCAGTACTTC
CASSRGRTGNYEQYF
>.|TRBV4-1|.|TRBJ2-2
TGCGCCAGCAGCCAAGCCCGCCAGACCCCGAACACCGGGGAGCTGTTTTTT
CASSQARQTPNTGELFF
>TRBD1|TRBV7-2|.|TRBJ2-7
TGTGCCAGCAGCTTAGGCCATTCTCTTGTAATCCAAAGGGACAGCAGCTCCTACGAGCAGTACTTC
CASSLGHSLVIQRDSSSYEQYF
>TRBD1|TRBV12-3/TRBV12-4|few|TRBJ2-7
TGTGCCAGCTACGGGACAGGTGCTTACGAGCAGTACTTC
CASYGTGAYEQYF
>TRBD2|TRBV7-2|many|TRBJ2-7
TGTGCCAGCAGCCCGAGGACTAGCGGGGATACTTTCTCCTACGAGCAGTACTTC
CASSPRTSGDTFSYEQYF
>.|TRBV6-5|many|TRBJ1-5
TGTGCCATCGAGGGAAGGGTTAGCAATCAGCCCCAGCATTTT
CAIEGRVSNQPQHF
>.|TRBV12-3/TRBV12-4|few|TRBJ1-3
TGTGCCAGCAACCCCACCAGCTCTGGAAACACCATATATTTT
CASNPTSSGNTIYF